The 28 T cell receptor beta chains below were found in one sample sequenced in a study of PD-1 blockade in classical Hodgkin lymphoma. TCRdb keeps only in-frame clones here, not all; method: immunoSEQ multiplex PCR. The repertoire holds some 100,000 clones, with approximately 90% as singletons. Following autologous stem cell transplantation, relapse occurred in every patient, and exposure to brentuximab vedotin varied. Sequenced here: peripheral blood mononuclear cells (PBMCs), sampled before the second cycle of nivolumab. These TCRs come from a human donor with classical Hodgkin lymphoma.

The V and J genes are TRBV30 and TRBJ1-2; D is unresolved. Germline CDR1 and CDR2: GTSNPN and SVGIG (reference sequence). The CDR3 has 13 residues. The germline V and J ends were trimmed by 2 bases and 5 bases, with 12 bases remaining between them. The CDR3 coding sequence is TGTGCCTGGAGTTTGGGTGCATCTTATGGCTACACCTTC. It encodes CAWSLGASYGYTF.

J is TRBJ2-5 and V is TRBV4-2, with TRBD2 matching over 7 bases. This CDR3 region has 14 residues. Unmatched junction bases numbered 2, after V lost 0 bases and J lost 4 bases. CDR1 is LGHNA and CDR2 is YNFKEQ in the germline V gene. The CDR3 spells CASSQEGGRETQYF. Written as DNA, the CDR3 is TGTGCCAGCAGCCAAGAAGGCGGGAGAGAGACCCAGTACTTC.

The chain carries TRBV27 and TRBJ2-1; either TRBD1 or TRBD2 may supply D (6 bases each). V lost 8 bases and J lost 6, with 17 bases in between. CDR1 is MNHEY, CDR2 SMNVEV, per germline (reference sequence). The CDR3 sequence is 14 residues long. CDR3 amino acids: CASAIRGLGNEQFF. DNA of the CDR3: TGTGCCAGCGCCATCCGGGGGCTAGGCAATGAGCAGTTCTTC.

The chain combines TRBV30 with TRBJ1-1; D is unclear. The CDR3 consists of 14 residues. V dropped 3 bases and J dropped 1 base, with 12 bases sitting between them. Looked up from germline, CDR1 is GTSNPN and CDR2 is SVGIG (reference sequence). The CDR3 coding sequence is TGTGCCTGGAGCCCCCGCTTTACGAACACTGAAGCTTTCTTT. Encoded protein: CAWSPRFTNTEAFF.

This clone was detected only a few times. The V call is TRBV11-2, the J call TRBJ2-7; 7 bases match TRBD2. This CDR3 region has 15 residues. CDR1 and CDR2 (germline): SGHAT, FQNNGV. V gave up 5 bases and J gave up 0 bases; unmatched junction bases: 7. The CDR3 DNA reads TGTGCCAGCAGCGTTTTAGCGGGCGGCTCCTACGAGCAGTACTTC. Translated, it gives CASSVLAGGSYEQYF.

This rearrangement joins TRBV27 to TRBJ1-2; possibly TRBD1 for D (6 bases). The CDR3 contains 17 residues. V lost 1 base and J lost 5, with 20 bases in between. CDR1 is MNHEY, CDR2 SMNVEV, per germline (reference sequence). CDR3 sequence reads: CASSLFYLTGAGYGYTF. CDR3 DNA sequence: TGTGCCAGCAGTTTATTTTATTTGACAGGTGCCGGGTATGGCTACACCTTC.

The chain couples TRBV6-5 to TRBJ1-1; 7 nucleotides agree with TRBD1. With V trimmed by 2 bases and J by 4 bases, 7 bases remained unmatched. This CDR3 is built from 15 residues. Germline CDR1 reads MNHEY; CDR2 reads SVGAGI. This chain's CDR3 is CASSYRNRGITEAFF. The CDR3 DNA sequence: TGTGCCAGCAGTTACCGTAACAGGGGAATCACTGAAGCTTTCTTT.

The chain is built from TRBV6-4 and TRBJ1-1; no clear D. The CDR3 extends over 14 amino acids. The germline V gene has CDR1 MRHNA and CDR2 SNTAGT. V lost 2 bases to trimming and J lost 1 base, with 8 bases between them. The CDR3 loop reads CASSDTNRNTEAFF. The CDR3 bases are TGTGCCAGCAGTGACACCAACAGGAACACTGAAGCTTTCTTT.

This chain joins TRBV30 and TRBJ2-2; 7 positions agree with TRBD1. CDR1 is GTSNPN and CDR2 is SVGIG in the germline V gene (reference sequence). CDR3 length: 13 amino acids. With V trimmed by 3 bases and J by 4 bases, 2 bases remained unmatched. The CDR3 spells CAWSKGATGELFF. CDR3 DNA sequence: TGTGCCTGGAGCAAGGGGGCCACCGGGGAGCTGTTTTTT.

This clone was counted between two and nine times. The V call is TRBV30, the J call TRBJ2-7; 9 bases match TRBD1. This CDR3 region has 14 residues. CDR1 and CDR2 (germline): GTSNPN, SVGIG (reference sequence). J gave up 2 bases and V 4 bases, and 6 bases lay outside the gene matches. CDR3 sequence reads: CAWTADRGAYEQYF. CDR3 coding DNA: TGTGCCTGGACCGCGGACAGGGGAGCCTACGAGCAGTACTTC.

J is TRBJ2-5 and V is TRBV6-1; a possible D gene is TRBD2 (5 bases). The CDR3 consists of 14 residues. Germline CDR1 reads MNHNS; CDR2 reads SASEGT. The V and J ends lost 7 bases and 7 bases respectively, with 19 bases between them. The CDR3 is CASMRSIQEGTQYF. The CDR3 DNA sequence: TGTGCCAGCATGAGGTCAATCCAAGAGGGGACCCAGTACTTC.

In its sample, this clone was seen once. This chain uses TRBV9 with TRBJ2-6; D perhaps matches TRBD1 (6 bases). The CDR3 totals 18 residues. Trimming shortened V by 1 base and J by 4 bases, and 18 bases separated the two germline ends. The germline V gene encodes CDR1 SGDLS and CDR2 YYNGEE. The CDR3 region is CASSVRDTLEPGANVLTF. CDR3 in DNA: TGTGCCAGCAGCGTACGGGACACCTTAGAACCCGGGGCCAACGTCCTGACTTTC.

V and J are TRBV6-5 and TRBJ2-1; D is perhaps TRBD1 or TRBD2 (5 bases each). Trimming took 2 bases from V and 7 from J, leaving 15 bases between them. Looked up from germline, CDR1 is MNHEY and CDR2 is SVGAGI. The CDR3 loop spans 15 amino acids. CDR3 in amino acids: CASSYAGTQWNEQFF. The CDR3 coding sequence is TGTGCCAGCAGTTACGCCGGGACGCAGTGGAATGAGCAGTTCTTC.

The chain carries TRBV7-6 and TRBJ2-3, with D perhaps matching TRBD2 (6 bases). The CDR3 consists of 14 residues. CDR1 is SGHVS and CDR2 is FNYEAQ in the germline V gene. Trimming pared 2 bases from V and 4 bases from J, leaving 10 bases between. This CDR3 is CASSLLEGADTQYF. In DNA, the CDR3 is TGTGCCAGCAGCTTATTGGAGGGAGCAGATACGCAGTATTTT.

The table lists this clone with a few counts. The genes are TRBV27 and TRBJ1-5; unclear D gene. The CDR3 runs to 14 residues. The V and J ends lost 0 bases and 5 bases respectively, with 8 bases between them. Germline CDR1 reads MNHEY; CDR2 reads SMNVEV (reference sequence). The CDR3 sequence is CASSLSGFHQPQHF. The CDR3 DNA follows: TGTGCCAGCAGTTTATCAGGTTTTCATCAGCCCCAGCATTTT.

This chain connects TRBV18 to TRBJ1-2; the match to TRBD1 covers 10 bases. From germline, CDR1 is KGHSH and CDR2 LQKENI. The CDR3 runs 14 residues. V was clipped by 2 bases and J by 8 bases; unmatched bases: 5. The CDR3 is CASSPRGQGGGYTF. The CDR3 bases are TGTGCCAGCTCACCAAGAGGACAGGGGGGAGGCTACACCTTC.

V and J are TRBV6-1 and TRBJ1-2; D is possibly TRBD1 (5 bases). CDR3 size: 14 residues. V shed 7 bases and J shed 4 bases, with 16 bases lying between them. Germline-derived CDR1 and CDR2 are MNHNS and SASEGT. The CDR3: CASNIPGRVYGYTF. Here the CDR3 DNA reads TGTGCCAGCAATATCCCGGGACGGGTCTATGGCTACACCTTC.

This clone was counted a single time. The chain links TRBV10-2 to TRBJ1-1; 7 nucleotides match TRBD1. The germline V gene has CDR1 WSHSY and CDR2 SAAADI. The CDR3 spans 13 residues. V lost 7 bases and J lost 6; bases outside the gene matches: 8. The CDR3 sequence: CASTPGGVAEAFF. The CDR3 nucleotides are TGCGCCAGCACGCCAGGGGGGGTCGCTGAAGCTTTCTTT.

The CDR3 DNA reads as TGTGCCTGGAGTGTGCGGAACCTGAGGATGTTCTACGAGCAGTACTTC. It specifies CAWSVRNLRMFYEQYF. The J gene is TRBJ2-7, the V gene TRBV30; D uncertain. Germline CDR1 GTSNPN, CDR2 SVGIG (reference sequence). V was trimmed by 0 bases and J by 3 bases, leaving 18 bases between them. This CDR3 spans 16 amino acids.

The J gene is TRBJ2-3, the V gene TRBV5-4; no clear D gene. Germline CDR1 reads SGHNT; CDR2 reads YYREEE (reference sequence). The CDR3 runs 13 residues. Trimming removed 3 bases from V and 6 bases from J, with 11 bases in between. The DNA of the CDR3 is TGTGCCAGCAGCTGGGGTGGGTTGGATACGCAGTATTTT. Amino acids: CASSWGGLDTQYF.

The gene calls are TRBV7-3 and TRBJ1-5; perhaps TRBD1 as D (5 bases). Germline CDR1 SGHTA, CDR2 FQGTGA. The CDR3 totals 13 residues. The germline V and J ends were trimmed by 1 base and 7 bases, with 8 bases remaining between them. The CDR3 DNA reads TGTGCCAGCAGCTTAAGCAGGGACCAGCCCCAGCATTTT. Translating gives CASSLSRDQPQHF.

The J gene is TRBJ2-3, the V gene TRBV5-4; D may be TRBD2 (5 bases). The CDR3 covers 14 residues. V lost 4 bases and J lost 2, with 11 bases in between. CDR1 and CDR2 from the germline V gene are SGHNT and YYREEE (reference sequence). The CDR3 loop reads CASSPGIYTDTQYF. The CDR3 coding sequence is TGTGCCAGCAGCCCGGGGATTTACACAGATACGCAGTATTTT. Full variable domain (missing parts from reference TRBV5-4 and TRBJ2-3): ETGVTQSPTHLIKTRGQQVTLRCSSQSGHNTVSWYQQALGQGPQFIFQYYREEENGRGNFPPRFSGLQFPNYSSELNVNALELDDSALYLCASSPGIYTDTQYFGPGTRLTVL.

This chain connects TRBV15 to TRBJ2-7; 7 positions match TRBD1. This CDR3 has 18 amino acids. From germline, CDR1 is LNHNV and CDR2 YYDKDF (reference sequence). V shed 0 bases, J shed 4 bases, and the junction held 15 bases outside the gene matches. CDR3 amino acids: CATSRDPTGMVGSYEQYF. The CDR3 coding sequence is TGTGCCACCAGCAGAGACCCGACAGGGATGGTCGGGTCGTACGAGCAGTACTTC.

The J gene is TRBJ2-6, the V gene TRBV2, with a weak D call TRBD1 (5 bases). The germline CDR1 and CDR2 sequences are SNHLY and FYNNEI. V dropped 5 bases and J dropped 0 bases, with 8 bases sitting between them. The CDR3 consists of 15 residues. CDR3 protein: CASSFQGSGANVLTF. The CDR3 region has the DNA TGTGCCAGCAGTTTCCAGGGCTCTGGGGCCAACGTCCTGACTTTC.

The chain carries TRBV2 and TRBJ2-7, with 8 bases fitting TRBD1. Trimming removed 8 bases from V and 0 bases from J; junction bases left unmatched: 15. Germline CDR1 and CDR2: SNHLY and FYNNEI. The CDR3 is 17 amino acids. CDR3 in DNA: TGTGCCAGCCTACCTCTGGGACAGGTTGCGCTCTCCTACGAGCAGTACTTC. Its translation: CASLPLGQVALSYEQYF. Looking up the rest from reference TRBV2 and TRBJ2-7 gives the full variable domain: EPEVTQTPSHQVTQMGQEVILRCVPISNHLYFYWYRQILGQKVEFLVSFYNNEISEKSEIFDDQFSVERPDGSNFTLKIRSTKLEDSAMYFCASLPLGQVALSYEQYFGPGTRLTVT.

The chain uses TRBV30 and TRBJ1-6; D unclear. V was trimmed by 0 bases and J by 7 bases, leaving 7 bases between them. The CDR3 is 13 residues long. CDR1 and CDR2 (germline): GTSNPN, SVGIG (reference sequence). In nucleotides, the CDR3 is TGTGCCTGGAGTGTAAAGGAGAATTCACCCCTCCACTTT. The encoded protein is CAWSVKENSPLHF.

The gene calls are TRBV4-2 and TRBJ2-3; no firm D call. V was shortened by 1 base and J by 0 bases, with 8 bases between the two germline ends. This CDR3 is 15 amino acids long. The germline CDR1 and CDR2 sequences are LGHNA and YNFKEQ. The CDR3 loop is CASSQAASSTDTQYF. The CDR3 nucleotides read TGTGCCAGCAGCCAAGCGGCCTCTAGCACAGATACGCAGTATTTT.

The gene calls are TRBV7-8 and TRBJ1-1; D may be TRBD1 (5 bases). This CDR3 region has 15 residues. The V and J ends lost 1 base and 3 bases respectively, with 12 bases between them. Germline V gives CDR1 SGHVS, CDR2 FQNEAQ. This CDR3 is CASSLVGGIDTEAFF. CDR3 bases: TGTGCCAGCAGCTTAGTTGGGGGTATTGACACTGAAGCTTTCTTT.